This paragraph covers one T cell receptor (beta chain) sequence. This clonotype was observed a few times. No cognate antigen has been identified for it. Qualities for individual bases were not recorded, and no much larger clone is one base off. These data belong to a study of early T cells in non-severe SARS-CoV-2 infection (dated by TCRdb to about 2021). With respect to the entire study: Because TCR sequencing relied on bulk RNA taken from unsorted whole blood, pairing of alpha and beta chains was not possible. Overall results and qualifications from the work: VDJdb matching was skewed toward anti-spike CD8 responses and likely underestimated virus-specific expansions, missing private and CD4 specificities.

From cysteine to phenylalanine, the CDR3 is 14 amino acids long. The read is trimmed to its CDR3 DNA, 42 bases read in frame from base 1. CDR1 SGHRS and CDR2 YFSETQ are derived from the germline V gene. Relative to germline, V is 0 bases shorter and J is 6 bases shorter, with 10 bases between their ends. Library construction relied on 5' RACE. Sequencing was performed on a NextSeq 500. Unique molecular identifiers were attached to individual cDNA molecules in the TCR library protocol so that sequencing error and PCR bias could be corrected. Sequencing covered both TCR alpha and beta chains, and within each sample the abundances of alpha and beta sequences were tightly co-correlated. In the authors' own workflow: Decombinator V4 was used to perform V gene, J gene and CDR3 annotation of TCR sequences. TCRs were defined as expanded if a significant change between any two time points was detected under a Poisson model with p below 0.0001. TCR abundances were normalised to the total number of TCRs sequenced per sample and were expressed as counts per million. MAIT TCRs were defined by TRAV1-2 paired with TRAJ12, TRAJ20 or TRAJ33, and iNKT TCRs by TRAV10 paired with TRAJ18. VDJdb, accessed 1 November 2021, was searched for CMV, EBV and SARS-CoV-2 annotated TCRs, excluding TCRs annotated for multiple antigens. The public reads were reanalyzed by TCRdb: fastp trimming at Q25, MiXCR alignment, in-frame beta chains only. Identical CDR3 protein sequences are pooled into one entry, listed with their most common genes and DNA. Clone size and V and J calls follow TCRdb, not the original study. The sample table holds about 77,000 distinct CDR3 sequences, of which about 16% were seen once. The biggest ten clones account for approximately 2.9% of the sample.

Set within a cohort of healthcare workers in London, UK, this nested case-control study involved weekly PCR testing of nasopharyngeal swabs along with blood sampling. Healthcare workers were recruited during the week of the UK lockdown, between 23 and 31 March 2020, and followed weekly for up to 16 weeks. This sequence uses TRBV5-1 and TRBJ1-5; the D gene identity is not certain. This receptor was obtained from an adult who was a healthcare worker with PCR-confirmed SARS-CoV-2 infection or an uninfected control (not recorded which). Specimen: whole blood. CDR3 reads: CASSLGEAGQPQHF. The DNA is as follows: TGCGCCAGCAGCTTGGGTGAGGCGGGTCAGCCCCAGCATTTT. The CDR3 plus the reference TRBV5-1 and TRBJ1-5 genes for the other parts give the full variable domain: KAGVTQTPRYLIKTRGQQVTLSCSPISGHRSVSWYQQTPGQGLQFLFEYFSETQRNKGNFPGRFSGRQFSNSRSEMNVSTLELGDSALYLCASSLGEAGQPQHFGDGTRLSIL.